This section outlines one T cell receptor (beta chain) sequence together with its context. This clone was recorded a few times. Its antigen remains undetermined. Base-call qualities are not available, and no considerably larger clone is one nucleotide away. The CDR3 covers 14 residues, taking in both the cysteine and the phenylalanine. Only CDR3 DNA remains: 42 bases, in frame from the first base. Relative to germline, V is missing 5 bases and J is missing 7 bases, with 4 bases of the junction outside any gene match. Looking up the germline V gene yields CDR1 MNHEY and CDR2 SVGAGI. The data derive from a study of shared clonotypes between healthy human individuals (dated by TCRdb to about 2020). Turning to the overall study: A couple of women and a few men aged 18 to 49 years were included in the cohort. For each donor, CD4 naive and CD4 memory were each run on three plates, CD8 naive on two plates, and CD8 memory on one plate. The study deeply sequenced blood TCR repertoires of about 5 healthy adults to estimate repertoire size and the extent of clonotype sharing between individuals. Different laboratories and diverse techniques were used to prepare libraries and sequence TCR repertoires, to increase sequencing depth and limit assay-specific biases. Leukapheresis yielded between about 0.85 and 10 billion PBMCs per donor. The investigation overall reported the following: Naive subsets generally had larger estimated clonotype richness than memory subsets. Incomplete sequencing was indicated by rarefaction of sorted-subset datasets, despite the large sequencing depth. Pairwise subsampling led to the expectation that sequencing depth would affect the degree of clonotype sharing among donors. Because the study included a small number of donors, the genetic and exposure-history diversity represented was limited. When a handful of donors were compared, the shared fraction of clonotypes was about 5.2% for naive CD4, around 3.6% for naive CD8, roughly 2.5% for memory CD4, and about 0.36% for memory CD8. Sampling was limited to blood, and TCR repertoires in tissue likely differ from TCR repertoires in blood. Compared with non-shared clonotypes, the clonotypes found in all four sorted-subset donors had higher generation probabilities.

Using the deep immunoSEQ assay, TCR CDR3 regions were amplified from genomic DNA by multiplex PCR. For each cell subset, the extracted genomic DNA was distributed evenly across all wells of several immunoSEQ 96-well plates, and each plate served as one replicate. For sorted subsets, 150 to 250 ng of genomic DNA, equivalent to about 30,000 T cell genomes, went into each replicate PCR. The purified libraries were quantified using a Qubit 3.0 fluorometer, sized with a Bioanalyzer 2100, and then quantified again using the KAPA Library Quantification kit. Every immunoSEQ 96-well plate was sequenced on a separate single-read 150-cycle Illumina NextSeq 550 flow cell. Per the authors' processing: Because the immunoSEQ output included only junctional sequences and no quality scores, the filtering could not be the same as the filtering used for full-length reads. To assign V/J genes and CDR3, sequences were annotated using PyIR, a Python wrapper for IgBLAST v1.9, with IMGT germline references. Reads were filtered out if the reads had weak V/J assignments (E-value above 1e-6), no CDR3, stop codons, out-of-frame junctions, or ambiguous translated residues. V3J clonotypes were defined as sequences sharing the same inferred V gene, J gene, and CDR3 amino acid sequence. Percentage overlap between repertoires was calculated by dividing the number of shared unique clonotypes by the size of the smaller repertoire. Repertoire richness was assessed with RTK rarefaction, the Chao1 estimator, and Recon v2.1 estimates of unobserved clonotypes. Generation probabilities for all TCRbeta clonotypes obtained by the gDNA method from a few donors were computed using OLGA. TCRdb took over this immuneACCESS table, retaining in-frame rearrangements with V and J assigned. Such tables are incomplete; in checked studies, under half of the missing clones stem from an unresolved V gene, and the remainder is unexplained. V, J and clone size are taken as reported in that table, and D and trimming were inferred from the DNA itself. This sample lists 2,100,000 or so clones; more than 90% were detected once. The ten largest clones add up to 0.1% to 0.15% of the sample.

The donors were healthy, HIV-negative adults with no recently reported acute infections or vaccinations. All donors were Caucasian adults living in Nashville, Tennessee, USA. CD4+ T cells were enriched through magnetic negative selection, after which naive cells were positively selected on CD45RA and the remaining negative fraction served as the memory subset. Blood was collected by leukapheresis, and PBMCs were isolated by Ficoll-Histopaque density gradient centrifugation and then cryopreserved in liquid nitrogen vapor phase. Analytical flow cytometry was used to check the purity and quantity of each magnetically sorted T cell population. Genomic DNA was isolated from every sorted fraction and measured by UV absorbance on a Nanodrop 2000c.

The V and J segments used are TRBV6-5 and TRBJ1-5; TRBD1 fits 11 bases in the junction. The sequenced sample consisted of naive CD4+ T cells sorted from blood. What this sample's cell subset or site label stands for: CD45RA+ positively selected. This TCR came from a man between 18 and 35 years old in good health. The CDR3 loop reads CASSARDRGQPQHF. The nucleotide sequence reads as follows: TGTGCCAGCAGTGCCCGGGACAGGGGGCAGCCCCAGCATTTT.